The rows below give T cell receptor beta chains drawn from one sample of a study of blood T cell repertoires in COVID-19. TCRdb keeps only in-frame clones here, not all; method: immunoSEQ multiplex PCR. The sample has 150,000 to 200,000 clones, 86% seen once. The sequencing input was PBMCs or T cells enriched from blood (not recorded which). Receptors originate from a middle-aged woman in a cohort exposed to, infected with or recovered from COVID-19 (not recorded which). The CDR3 runs from the conserved cysteine through the conserved F or W. D genes are given only for firm matches. The listing skips clone size in some rows; elsewhere it reads once, few, many or a size class.

v_call: TRBV11-2
j_call: TRBJ2-1
d_call: TRBD2
clone_size: NA
cdr3_nt: TGTGCCAGCAGCTTAACTTCACTAGCGGGGAAATACAATGAGCAGTTCTTC
cdr3_aa: CASSLTSLAGKYNEQFF

v_call: TRBV11-2
j_call: TRBJ1-2
d_call: NA
clone_size: NA
cdr3_nt: TGTGCCAGCAGCTTAGGCGGGAGCTACACCTTC
cdr3_aa: CASSLGGSYTF

v_call: TRBV3-1/TRBV3-2
j_call: TRBJ1-6
d_call: NA
clone_size: NA
cdr3_nt: TGTGCCAGCAGCCAAGATCCAAATTCACCCCTCCACTTT
cdr3_aa: CASSQDPNSPLHF

v_call: TRBV10-3
j_call: TRBJ1-3
d_call: NA
clone_size: NA
cdr3_nt: TGTGCCATCGGGACACGTGGAAACACCATATATTTT
cdr3_aa: CAIGTRGNTIYF

v_call: TRBV13
j_call: TRBJ1-2
d_call: TRBD1
clone_size: NA
cdr3_nt: TGTGCCAGCAGCCATGGACAGGGCGTCGACTACACCTTC
cdr3_aa: CASSHGQGVDYTF

v_call: TRBV4-1
j_call: TRBJ2-3
d_call: NA
clone_size: NA
cdr3_nt: TGCGCCAGCAGTCGACTTTCCGCTAGCACAGATACGCAGTATTTT
cdr3_aa: CASSRLSASTDTQYF

v_call: TRBV4-2
j_call: TRBJ2-7
d_call: NA
clone_size: NA
cdr3_nt: TGTGCCAGCAGCCAAGGGACCGGGACAACAACAACCTACGAGCAGTACTTC
cdr3_aa: CASSQGTGTTTTYEQYF

v_call: TRBV27
j_call: TRBJ1-2
d_call: NA
clone_size: few
cdr3_nt: TGTGCCAGCAGTTTTTCCGACGGTGGACGGGGGGGCTACACCTTC
cdr3_aa: CASSFSDGGRGGYTF

v_call: TRBV7-2
j_call: TRBJ2-1
d_call: NA
clone_size: NA
cdr3_nt: TGTGCCAGCAGCTCCCTCGCGGGGACCTACAATGAGCAGTTCTTC
cdr3_aa: CASSSLAGTYNEQFF

v_call: TRBV7-8
j_call: TRBJ1-3
d_call: NA
clone_size: few
cdr3_nt: TGTGCCAGCAGCTTAGACAGGGGAAACACCATATATTTT
cdr3_aa: CASSLDRGNTIYF

v_call: TRBV13
j_call: TRBJ1-3
d_call: NA
clone_size: once
cdr3_nt: TGTGCCAGCAGCTTAGGATACTCTGGAAACACCATATATTTT
cdr3_aa: CASSLGYSGNTIYF

v_call: TRBV6-1
j_call: TRBJ2-1
d_call: TRBD2
clone_size: NA
cdr3_nt: TGTGCCAGCAGTGATAGCGGGTACAATGAGCAGTTCTTC
cdr3_aa: CASSDSGYNEQFF

v_call: TRBV10-3
j_call: TRBJ1-3
d_call: NA
clone_size: few
cdr3_nt: TGTGCCATCAGTGAGTCGGCAGGGGCCTCTGGAAACACCATATATTTT
cdr3_aa: CAISESAGASGNTIYF

v_call: TRBV4-1
j_call: TRBJ1-2
d_call: NA
clone_size: NA
cdr3_nt: TGCGCCAGCAGCCAAGATGTGACGGAGGCTAACTATGGCTACACCTTC
cdr3_aa: CASSQDVTEANYGYTF

v_call: TRBV4-2
j_call: TRBJ2-2
d_call: NA
clone_size: NA
cdr3_nt: TGTGCCAGCAGCCAAGTGACAGTTCCCGGGGAGCTGTTTTTT
cdr3_aa: CASSQVTVPGELFF

v_call: TRBV4-2
j_call: TRBJ1-5
d_call: TRBD1
clone_size: NA
cdr3_nt: TGTGCCAGCAGCACTGGCAGACAGGGGAATCAGCCCCAGCATTTT
cdr3_aa: CASSTGRQGNQPQHF

v_call: TRBV28
j_call: TRBJ1-1
d_call: NA
clone_size: NA
cdr3_nt: TGTGCCAGCAGTTTATGGGGGAGTAAATTCACTGAAGCTTTCTTT
cdr3_aa: CASSLWGSKFTEAFF

v_call: TRBV28
j_call: TRBJ1-1
d_call: TRBD1
clone_size: NA
cdr3_nt: TGTGCCAGCAGTCGGGACAGGCCGCCCGAAGCTTTCTTT
cdr3_aa: CASSRDRPPEAFF

v_call: TRBV10-2
j_call: TRBJ2-7
d_call: TRBD2
clone_size: NA
cdr3_nt: TGCGCCAGCAGTGTTAGCGGGAGGGCCGAGCAGTACTTC
cdr3_aa: CASSVSGRAEQYF

v_call: TRBV7-8
j_call: TRBJ2-4
d_call: TRBD2
clone_size: NA
cdr3_nt: TGTGCCAGCAGCTTAGTTGGGCGGGGGGACAAAAACATTCAGTACTTC
cdr3_aa: CASSLVGRGDKNIQYF

v_call: TRBV19
j_call: TRBJ2-4
d_call: NA
clone_size: NA
cdr3_nt: TGTGCCAGTAGTATAGGAGCGTTACTAGCCAAAAACATTCAGTACTTC
cdr3_aa: CASSIGALLAKNIQYF

v_call: TRBV5-1
j_call: TRBJ1-4
d_call: TRBD1
clone_size: once
cdr3_nt: TGCGCCAGCAGCAGGGGACAGGGGACTAATGAAAAACTGTTTTTT
cdr3_aa: CASSRGQGTNEKLFF

v_call: TRBV2
j_call: TRBJ1-2
d_call: NA
clone_size: NA
cdr3_nt: TGTGCCAGCAGTGAAGATAATGGCTACACCTTC
cdr3_aa: CASSEDNGYTF

v_call: TRBV27
j_call: TRBJ2-3
d_call: TRBD2
clone_size: NA
cdr3_nt: TGTGCCAGCACCCTTTTGGCGGGAGGGCTTAGGGATACGCAGTATTTT
cdr3_aa: CASTLLAGGLRDTQYF

v_call: TRBV4-1
j_call: TRBJ1-2
d_call: TRBD1
clone_size: once
cdr3_nt: TGCGCCAGCAGCCCAAAGACAGGGGGCTTGGAGCGGTATGGCTACACCTTC
cdr3_aa: CASSPKTGGLERYGYTF

v_call: TRBV20-1
j_call: TRBJ2-5
d_call: TRBD1
clone_size: NA
cdr3_nt: TGCAGTGCGAGTTACAGGGGACAAGAGACCCAGTACTTC
cdr3_aa: CSASYRGQETQYF

v_call: TRBV7-9
j_call: TRBJ2-7
d_call: TRBD1
clone_size: NA
cdr3_nt: TGTGCCAGCAGCGCGGGACAGGGAGGCGCGTACGAGCAGTACTTC
cdr3_aa: CASSAGQGGAYEQYF

v_call: TRBV29-1
j_call: TRBJ1-3
d_call: TRBD1
clone_size: few
cdr3_nt: TGCAGCGTGGGGGACAGGCGCTCTGGAAACACCATATATTTT
cdr3_aa: CSVGDRRSGNTIYF

v_call: TRBV7-9
j_call: TRBJ2-5
d_call: NA
clone_size: once
cdr3_nt: TGTGCCAGCAGCTTAGCCAGGGGGGAAGAGACCCAGTACTTC
cdr3_aa: CASSLARGEETQYF

v_call: TRBV6-1
j_call: TRBJ1-2
d_call: NA
clone_size: NA
cdr3_nt: TGTGCCAGCAGGGAAGTACAGGGAACCTATGGCTACACCTTC
cdr3_aa: CASREVQGTYGYTF

v_call: TRBV4-3
j_call: TRBJ1-1
d_call: NA
clone_size: once
cdr3_nt: TGCGCCAGCAGCCGGTCGGTGTTTCCGAACACTGAAGCTTTCTTT
cdr3_aa: CASSRSVFPNTEAFF

v_call: TRBV19
j_call: TRBJ2-2
d_call: TRBD1
clone_size: NA
cdr3_nt: TGTGCCAGTAGTACCGCAGGGGGGAACACCGGGGAGCTGTTTTTT
cdr3_aa: CASSTAGGNTGELFF

v_call: TRBV6-5
j_call: TRBJ1-2
d_call: NA
clone_size: NA
cdr3_nt: TGTGCCAGCAGTTTGGGGGCGGATGGTGGCTACACCTTC
cdr3_aa: CASSLGADGGYTF

v_call: TRBV6-5
j_call: TRBJ1-3
d_call: TRBD1
clone_size: NA
cdr3_nt: TGTGCCAGCAGTTTCCCAGGGGGAGGCTCTGGAAACACCATATATTTT
cdr3_aa: CASSFPGGGSGNTIYF

v_call: TRBV11-2
j_call: TRBJ2-3
d_call: NA
clone_size: NA
cdr3_nt: TGTGCCAGCAGCGGAGGGGCAGATACGCAGTATTTT
cdr3_aa: CASSGGADTQYF

v_call: TRBV14
j_call: TRBJ1-4
d_call: NA
clone_size: few
cdr3_nt: TGTGCCAGCAGCCAAGTCTTCAGGGGCTTAAAGACTAATGAAAAACTGTTTTTT
cdr3_aa: CASSQVFRGLKTNEKLFF

v_call: TRBV23-1
j_call: TRBJ2-2
d_call: NA
clone_size: many
cdr3_nt: TGCGCCAGCAGTCAATCAACAGGAAACACCGGGGAGCTGTTTTTT
cdr3_aa: CASSQSTGNTGELFF

v_call: TRBV7-9
j_call: TRBJ2-1
d_call: NA
clone_size: NA
cdr3_nt: TGTGCCAGCAGCTTAGCGGGGGCCTCGTTCTTC
cdr3_aa: CASSLAGASFF

v_call: TRBV7-9
j_call: TRBJ2-2
d_call: NA
clone_size: NA
cdr3_nt: TGTGCCAGCAGCTTTAGGCCCACTGGACAGGGGGAGCTGTTTTTT
cdr3_aa: CASSFRPTGQGELFF

v_call: TRBV2
j_call: TRBJ2-2
d_call: TRBD2
clone_size: NA
cdr3_nt: TGTGCCAGCAGTGTGGAGCGGGACCTTGGGACCACCGGGGAGCTGTTTTTT
cdr3_aa: CASSVERDLGTTGELFF

v_call: TRBV2
j_call: TRBJ2-1
d_call: TRBD2
clone_size: NA
cdr3_nt: TGTGCCAGCAGTTATCTAGCGGGGTTCAGGGATGAGCAGTTCTTC
cdr3_aa: CASSYLAGFRDEQFF

v_call: TRBV11-2
j_call: TRBJ2-1
d_call: TRBD1
clone_size: NA
cdr3_nt: TGTGCCAGCAGCCCCTTACTAGTGGGACAGGGCTCCTACAATGAGCAGTTCTTC
cdr3_aa: CASSPLLVGQGSYNEQFF

v_call: TRBV10-2
j_call: TRBJ1-1
d_call: TRBD1
clone_size: NA
cdr3_nt: TGCGCCAGCAGTCCCCGGGACAGCCCCACTGAAGCTTTCTTT
cdr3_aa: CASSPRDSPTEAFF

v_call: TRBV28
j_call: TRBJ2-3
d_call: NA
clone_size: NA
cdr3_nt: TGTGCCAGCAGTTTATCAGCGGAGCCCACAGATACGCAGTATTTT
cdr3_aa: CASSLSAEPTDTQYF

v_call: TRBV30
j_call: TRBJ1-5
d_call: TRBD1
clone_size: NA
cdr3_nt: TGTGCCTGGACTCAACAGGGGAGGTATAGCAATCAGCCCCAGCATTTT
cdr3_aa: CAWTQQGRYSNQPQHF

v_call: TRBV28
j_call: TRBJ2-1
d_call: TRBD1
clone_size: NA
cdr3_nt: TGTGCCAGCAGTAGCTCCGGGACAGGGCCCGCCAATGAGCAGTTCTTC
cdr3_aa: CASSSSGTGPANEQFF

v_call: TRBV9
j_call: TRBJ1-5
d_call: TRBD1
clone_size: NA
cdr3_nt: TGTGCCAGCAGCCGAGGGGGCCGGCAGCCCCAGCATTTT
cdr3_aa: CASSRGGRQPQHF

v_call: TRBV5-8
j_call: TRBJ1-1
d_call: NA
clone_size: NA
cdr3_nt: TGTGCCAGCAGCGTGGGACAAATGAGAATGAACACTGAAGCTTTCTTT
cdr3_aa: CASSVGQMRMNTEAFF

v_call: TRBV27
j_call: TRBJ2-1
d_call: TRBD2
clone_size: NA
cdr3_nt: TGTGCCAGCAGTACCCGCGACCCGGGACTAGCGGGGGTTAATGAGCAGTTCTTC
cdr3_aa: CASSTRDPGLAGVNEQFF

v_call: TRBV5-4
j_call: TRBJ1-1
d_call: NA
clone_size: NA
cdr3_nt: TGTGCCAGCAGCCACGACCTAAGGAGGGACACTGAAGCTTTCTTT
cdr3_aa: CASSHDLRRDTEAFF

v_call: TRBV2
j_call: TRBJ2-1
d_call: TRBD2
clone_size: NA
cdr3_nt: TGTGCCAGCAGTGGCCCTAGCGGGAGTCACAGAGGTAATGAGCAGTTCTTC
cdr3_aa: CASSGPSGSHRGNEQFF

v_call: TRBV7-9
j_call: TRBJ2-7
d_call: NA
clone_size: NA
cdr3_nt: TGTGCCAGCAGCTCCAGGGGCGAGCAGTACTTC
cdr3_aa: CASSSRGEQYF

v_call: TRBV29-1
j_call: TRBJ2-5
d_call: NA
clone_size: NA
cdr3_nt: TGCAGCGTTGAAGCACTTCAGGGTTCGGGAGAGACCCAGTACTTC
cdr3_aa: CSVEALQGSGETQYF

v_call: TRBV11-3
j_call: TRBJ1-1
d_call: NA
clone_size: NA
cdr3_nt: TGTGCCAGCAGCTTAAGTGCAGGGTCCCCTGAAGCTTTCTTT
cdr3_aa: CASSLSAGSPEAFF

v_call: TRBV12-3/TRBV12-4
j_call: TRBJ1-3
d_call: NA
clone_size: NA
cdr3_nt: TGTGCCAGCAGTCCAGTGGCTGGAAACACCATATATTTT
cdr3_aa: CASSPVAGNTIYF